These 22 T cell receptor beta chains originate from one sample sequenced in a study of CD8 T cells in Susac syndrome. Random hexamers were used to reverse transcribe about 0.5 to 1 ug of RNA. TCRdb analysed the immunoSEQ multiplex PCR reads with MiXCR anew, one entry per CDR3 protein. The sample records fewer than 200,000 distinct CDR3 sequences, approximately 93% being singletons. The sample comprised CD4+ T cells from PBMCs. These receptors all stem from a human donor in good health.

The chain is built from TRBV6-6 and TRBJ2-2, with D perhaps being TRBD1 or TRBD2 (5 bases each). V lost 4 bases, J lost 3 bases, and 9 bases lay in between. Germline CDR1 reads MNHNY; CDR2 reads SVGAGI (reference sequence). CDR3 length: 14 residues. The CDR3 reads CASSSPGHTGELFF. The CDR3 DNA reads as TGTGCCAGCAGTTCCCCGGGACACACCGGGGAGCTGTTTTTT.

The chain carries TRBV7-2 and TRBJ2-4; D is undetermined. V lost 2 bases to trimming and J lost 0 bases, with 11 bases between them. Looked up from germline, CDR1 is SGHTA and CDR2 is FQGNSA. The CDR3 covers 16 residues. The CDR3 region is CASSLWQDLAKNIQYF. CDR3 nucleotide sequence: TGTGCCAGCAGCTTATGGCAGGATCTAGCCAAAAACATTCAGTACTTC.

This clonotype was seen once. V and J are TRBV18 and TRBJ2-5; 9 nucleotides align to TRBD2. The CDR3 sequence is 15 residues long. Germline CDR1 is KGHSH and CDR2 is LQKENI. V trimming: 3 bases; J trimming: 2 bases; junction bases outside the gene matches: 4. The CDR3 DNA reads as TGTGCCAGCTCACCGATAGCGGGGGAGCAAGAGACCCAGTACTTC. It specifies CASSPIAGEQETQYF.

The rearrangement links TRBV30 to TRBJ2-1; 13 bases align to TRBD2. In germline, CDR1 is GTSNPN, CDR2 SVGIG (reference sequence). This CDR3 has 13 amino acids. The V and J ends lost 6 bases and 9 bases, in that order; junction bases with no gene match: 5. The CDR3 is CACTSGGGVEQFF. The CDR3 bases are TGTGCCTGTACTAGCGGGGGGGGAGTTGAGCAGTTCTTC.

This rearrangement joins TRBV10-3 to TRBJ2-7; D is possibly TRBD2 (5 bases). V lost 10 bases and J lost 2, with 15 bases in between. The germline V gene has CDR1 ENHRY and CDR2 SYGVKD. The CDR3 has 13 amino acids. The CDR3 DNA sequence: TGTGCCACCACCTCGGGGATCCCCTACGAGCAGTACTTC. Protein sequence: CATTSGIPYEQYF.

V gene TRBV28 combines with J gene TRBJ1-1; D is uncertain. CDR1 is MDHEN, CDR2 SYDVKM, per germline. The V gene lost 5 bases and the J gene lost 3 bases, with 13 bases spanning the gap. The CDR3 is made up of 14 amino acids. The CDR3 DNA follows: TGTGCCAGCAGTCGGGCAGGCTCCTACACTGAAGCTTTCTTT. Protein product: CASSRAGSYTEAFF. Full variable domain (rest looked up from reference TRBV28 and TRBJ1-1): DVKVTQSSRYLVKRTGEKVFLECVQDMDHENMFWYRQDPGLGLRLIYFSYDVKMKEKGDIPEGYSVSREKKERFSLILESASTNQTSMYLCASSRAGSYTEAFFGQGTRLTVV.

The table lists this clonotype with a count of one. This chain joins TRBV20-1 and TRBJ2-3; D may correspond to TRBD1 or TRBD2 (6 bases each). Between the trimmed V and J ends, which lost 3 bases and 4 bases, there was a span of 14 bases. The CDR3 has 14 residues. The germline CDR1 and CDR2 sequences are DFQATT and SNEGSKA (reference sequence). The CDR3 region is CSARGGPLADTQYF. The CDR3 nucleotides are TGCAGTGCTAGGGGGGGCCCCCTCGCAGATACGCAGTATTTT.

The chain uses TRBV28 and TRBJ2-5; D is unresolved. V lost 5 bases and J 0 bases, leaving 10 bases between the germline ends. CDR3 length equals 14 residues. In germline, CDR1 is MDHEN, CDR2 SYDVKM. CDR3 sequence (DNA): TGTGCCAGCAGTGAACCGGAAAACCAAGAGACCCAGTACTTC. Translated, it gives CASSEPENQETQYF.

The CDR3 is CASRARTAIEAFF. The CDR3 bases are TGTGCCAGCAGGGCCCGGACGGCCATTGAAGCTTTCTTT. The chain couples TRBV12-3 or TRBV12-4 to TRBJ1-1; D is unclear. There are 13 residues in the CDR3. Deletions cut 6 bases from V and 7 bases from J, with 15 bases between.

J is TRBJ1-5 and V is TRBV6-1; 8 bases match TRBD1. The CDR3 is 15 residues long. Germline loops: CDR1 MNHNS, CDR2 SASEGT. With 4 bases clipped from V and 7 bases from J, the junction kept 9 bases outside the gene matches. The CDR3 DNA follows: TGTGCCAGCAGTGGCGGCAGGGGGCGAGGCCAGCCCCAGCATTTT. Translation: CASSGGRGRGQPQHF.

CDR3 amino acids: CASSGGPTKPQYF. The CDR3 DNA reads TGTGCCAGCAGCGGAGGGCCGACTAAGCCGCAGTACTTC. V usage is TRBV9 and J usage is TRBJ2-7; perhaps TRBD2 as D (5 bases). There are 13 residues in the CDR3. CDR1 SGDLS and CDR2 YYNGEE come from the germline V gene. V was pared by 3 bases and J by 9 bases, with 16 bases between.

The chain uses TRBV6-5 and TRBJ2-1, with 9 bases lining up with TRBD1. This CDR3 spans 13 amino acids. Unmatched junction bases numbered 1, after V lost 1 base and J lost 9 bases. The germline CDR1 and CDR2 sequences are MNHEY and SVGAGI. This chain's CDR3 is CASSYLGQGEQFF. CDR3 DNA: TGTGCCAGCAGTTACTTGGGACAGGGTGAGCAGTTCTTC.

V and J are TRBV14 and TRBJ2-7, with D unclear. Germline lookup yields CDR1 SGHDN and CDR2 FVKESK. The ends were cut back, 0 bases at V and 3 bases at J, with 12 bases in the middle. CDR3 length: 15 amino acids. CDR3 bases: TGTGCCAGCAGCCAAGAGCCAGGTGGGGTCTACGAGCAGTACTTC. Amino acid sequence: CASSQEPGGVYEQYF.

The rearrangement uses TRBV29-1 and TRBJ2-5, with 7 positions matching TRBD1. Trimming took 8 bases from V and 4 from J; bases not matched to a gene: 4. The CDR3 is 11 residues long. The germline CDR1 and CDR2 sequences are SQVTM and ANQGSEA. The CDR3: CSSRQGETQYF. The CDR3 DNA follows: TGCAGCTCTAGACAGGGAGAGACCCAGTACTTC.

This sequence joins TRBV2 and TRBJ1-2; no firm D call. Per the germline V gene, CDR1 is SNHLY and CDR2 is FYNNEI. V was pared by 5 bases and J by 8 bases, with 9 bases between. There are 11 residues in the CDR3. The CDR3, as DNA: TGTGCCAGCAGTCTCTACGGGGGCTACACCTTC. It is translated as CASSLYGGYTF.

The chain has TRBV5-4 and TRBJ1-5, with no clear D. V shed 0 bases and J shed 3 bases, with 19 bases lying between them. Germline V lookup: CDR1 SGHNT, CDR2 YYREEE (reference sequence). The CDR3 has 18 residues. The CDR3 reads CASSLGRDPSWSNQPQHF. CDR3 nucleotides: TGTGCCAGCAGCTTGGGGCGAGACCCCTCCTGGTCCAATCAGCCCCAGCATTTT.

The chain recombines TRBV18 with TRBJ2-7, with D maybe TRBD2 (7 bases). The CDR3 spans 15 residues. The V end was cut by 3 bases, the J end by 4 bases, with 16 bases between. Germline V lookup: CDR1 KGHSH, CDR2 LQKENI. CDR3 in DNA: TGTGCCAGCTCACCCCGGGGGGCGGAGGGTTACGAGCAGTACGTC. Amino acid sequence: CASSPRGAEGYEQYV.

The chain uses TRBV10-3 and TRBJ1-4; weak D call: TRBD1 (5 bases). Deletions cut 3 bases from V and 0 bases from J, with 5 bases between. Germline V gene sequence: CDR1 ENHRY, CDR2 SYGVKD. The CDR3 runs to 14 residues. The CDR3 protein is CAISDRATNEKLFF. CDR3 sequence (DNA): TGTGCCATCAGTGACAGGGCAACTAATGAAAAACTGTTTTTT.

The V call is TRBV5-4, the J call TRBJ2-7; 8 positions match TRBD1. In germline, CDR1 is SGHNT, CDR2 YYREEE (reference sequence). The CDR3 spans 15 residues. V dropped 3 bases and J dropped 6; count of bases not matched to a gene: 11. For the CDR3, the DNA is TGTGCCAGCAGCTCAGAGACAGGGGCTATCGGCGAGCAGTACTTC. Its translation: CASSSETGAIGEQYF. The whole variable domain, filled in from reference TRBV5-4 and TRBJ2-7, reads ETGVTQSPTHLIKTRGQQVTLRCSSQSGHNTVSWYQQALGQGPQFIFQYYREEENGRGNFPPRFSGLQFPNYSSELNVNALELDDSALYLCASSSETGAIGEQYFGPGTRLTVT.

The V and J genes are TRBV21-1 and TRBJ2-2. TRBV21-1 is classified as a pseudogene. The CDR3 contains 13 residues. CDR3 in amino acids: CASSKWPTGELFF. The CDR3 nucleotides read TGTGCCAGCAGCAAGTGGCCCACCGGGGAGCTGTTTTTT.

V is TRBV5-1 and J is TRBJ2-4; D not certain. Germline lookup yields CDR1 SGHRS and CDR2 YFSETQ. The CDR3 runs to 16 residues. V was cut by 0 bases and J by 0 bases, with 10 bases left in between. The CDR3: CASSLGQSLAKNIQYF. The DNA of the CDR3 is TGCGCCAGCAGCTTGGGTCAGAGCCTAGCCAAAAACATTCAGTACTTC. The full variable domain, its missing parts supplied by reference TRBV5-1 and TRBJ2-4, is KAGVTQTPRYLIKTRGQQVTLSCSPISGHRSVSWYQQTPGQGLQFLFEYFSETQRNKGNFPGRFSGRQFSNSRSEMNVSTLELGDSALYLCASSLGQSLAKNIQYFGAGTRLSVL.

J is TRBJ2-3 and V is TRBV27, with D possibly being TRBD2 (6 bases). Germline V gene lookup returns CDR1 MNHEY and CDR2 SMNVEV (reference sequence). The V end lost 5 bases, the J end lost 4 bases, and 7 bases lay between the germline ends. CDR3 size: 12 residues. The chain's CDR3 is CASSGGADTQYF. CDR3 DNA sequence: TGTGCCAGCAGTGGAGGGGCAGATACGCAGTATTTT.